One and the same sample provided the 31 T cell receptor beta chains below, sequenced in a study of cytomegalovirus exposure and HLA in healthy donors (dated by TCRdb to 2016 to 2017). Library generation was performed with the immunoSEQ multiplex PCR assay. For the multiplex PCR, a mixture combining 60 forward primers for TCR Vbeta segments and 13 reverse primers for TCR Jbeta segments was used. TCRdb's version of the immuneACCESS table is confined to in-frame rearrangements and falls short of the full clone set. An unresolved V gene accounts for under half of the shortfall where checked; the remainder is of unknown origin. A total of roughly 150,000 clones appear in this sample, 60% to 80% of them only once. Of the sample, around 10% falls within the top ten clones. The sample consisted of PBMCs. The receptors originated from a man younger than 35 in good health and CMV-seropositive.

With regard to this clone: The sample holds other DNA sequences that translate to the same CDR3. CDR3 nucleotides: TGTGCCAGCACCCCGGGACAGGGATCCTACGAGCAGTACTTC. It encodes CASTPGQGSYEQYF. The rearrangement uses TRBV19 and TRBJ2-7, with 9 bases fitting TRBD1. This CDR3 spans 14 amino acids. Germline loops: CDR1 LNHDA, CDR2 SQIVND (reference sequence). V was pared by 9 bases and J by 1 base, with 7 bases of the junction left unmatched.

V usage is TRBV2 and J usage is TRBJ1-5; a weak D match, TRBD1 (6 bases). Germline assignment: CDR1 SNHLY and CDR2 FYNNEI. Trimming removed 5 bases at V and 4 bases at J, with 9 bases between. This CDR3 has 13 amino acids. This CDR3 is CASSPDRNQPQHF. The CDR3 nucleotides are TGTGCCAGCAGTCCGGACAGAAATCAGCCCCAGCATTTT.

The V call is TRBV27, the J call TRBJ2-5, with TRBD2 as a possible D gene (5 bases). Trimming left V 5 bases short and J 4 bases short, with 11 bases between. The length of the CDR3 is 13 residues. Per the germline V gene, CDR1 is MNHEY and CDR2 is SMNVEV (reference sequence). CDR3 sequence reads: CASSLARGETQYF. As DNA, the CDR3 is TGTGCCAGCAGTCTAGCCCGTGGAGAGACCCAGTACTTC.

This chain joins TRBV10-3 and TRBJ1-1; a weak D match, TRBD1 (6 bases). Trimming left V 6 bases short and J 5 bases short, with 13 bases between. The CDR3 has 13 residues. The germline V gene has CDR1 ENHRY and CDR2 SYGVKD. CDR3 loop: CAIRPGEGTEAFF. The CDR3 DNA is TGTGCCATCAGGCCAGGGGAAGGAACTGAAGCTTTCTTT.

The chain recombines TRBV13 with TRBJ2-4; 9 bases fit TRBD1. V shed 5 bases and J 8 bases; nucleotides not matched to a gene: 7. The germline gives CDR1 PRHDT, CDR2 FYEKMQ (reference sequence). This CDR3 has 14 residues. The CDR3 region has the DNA TGTGCCAGCAGCCACACAGGGGGCTATGACATTCAGTACTTC. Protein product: CASSHTGGYDIQYF. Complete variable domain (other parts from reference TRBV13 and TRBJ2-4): AAGVIQSPRHLIKEKRETATLKCYPIPRHDTVYWYQQGPGQDPQFLISFYEKMQSDKGSIPDRFSAQQFSDYHSELNMSSLELGDSALYFCASSHTGGYDIQYFGAGTRLSVL.

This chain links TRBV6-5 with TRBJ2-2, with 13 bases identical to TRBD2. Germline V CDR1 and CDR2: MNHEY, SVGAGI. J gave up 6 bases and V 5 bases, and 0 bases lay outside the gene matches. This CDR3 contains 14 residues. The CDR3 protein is CASSGLAGAGELFF. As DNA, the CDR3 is TGTGCCAGCAGTGGACTAGCGGGAGCCGGGGAGCTGTTTTTT.

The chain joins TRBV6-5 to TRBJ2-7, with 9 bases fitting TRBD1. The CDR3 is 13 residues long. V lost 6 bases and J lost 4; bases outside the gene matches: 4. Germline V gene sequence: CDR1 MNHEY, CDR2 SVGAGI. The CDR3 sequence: CASRADRGYEQYF. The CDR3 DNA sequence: TGTGCCAGCAGGGCGGACAGGGGATACGAGCAGTACTTC.

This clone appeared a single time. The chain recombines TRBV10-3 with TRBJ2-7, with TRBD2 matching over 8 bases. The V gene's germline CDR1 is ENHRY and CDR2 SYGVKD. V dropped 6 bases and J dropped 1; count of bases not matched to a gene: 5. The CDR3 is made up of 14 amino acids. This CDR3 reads CAIRERETSYEQYF. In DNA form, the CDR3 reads TGTGCCATCAGAGAGCGGGAGACTTCCTACGAGCAGTACTTC.

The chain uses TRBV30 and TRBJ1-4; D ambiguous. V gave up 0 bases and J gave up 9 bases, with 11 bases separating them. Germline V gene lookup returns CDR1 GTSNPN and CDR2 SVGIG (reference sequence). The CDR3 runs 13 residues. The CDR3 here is CAWSVLSYQKLFF. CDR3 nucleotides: TGTGCCTGGAGTGTACTTAGCTATCAAAAACTGTTTTTT. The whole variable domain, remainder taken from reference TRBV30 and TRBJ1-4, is SQTIHQWPATLVQPVGSPLSLECTVEGTSNPNLYWYRQAAGRGLQLLFYSVGIGQISSEVPQNLSASRPQDRQFILSSKKLLLSDSGFYLCAWSVLSYQKLFFGSGTQLSVL.

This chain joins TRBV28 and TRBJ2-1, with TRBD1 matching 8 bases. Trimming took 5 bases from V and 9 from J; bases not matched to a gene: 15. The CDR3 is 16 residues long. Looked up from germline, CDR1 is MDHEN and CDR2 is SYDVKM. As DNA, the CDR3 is TGTGCCAGCAGTCACCAACTCGGGACAGGTCGTGCTGAGCAGTTCTTC. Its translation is CASSHQLGTGRAEQFF.

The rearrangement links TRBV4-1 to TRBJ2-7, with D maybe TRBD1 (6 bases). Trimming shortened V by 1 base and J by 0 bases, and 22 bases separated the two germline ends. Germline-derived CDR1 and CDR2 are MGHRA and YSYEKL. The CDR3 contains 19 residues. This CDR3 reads CASSQGQNQGRGSSYEQYF. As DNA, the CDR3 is TGCGCCAGCAGCCAAGGACAAAATCAGGGGCGTGGGAGCTCCTACGAGCAGTACTTC.

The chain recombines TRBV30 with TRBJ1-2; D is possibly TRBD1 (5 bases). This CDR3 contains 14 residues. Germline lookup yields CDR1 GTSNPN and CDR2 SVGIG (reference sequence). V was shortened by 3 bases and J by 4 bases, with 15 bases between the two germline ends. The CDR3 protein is CAWRPPGPLYGYTF. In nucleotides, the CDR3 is TGTGCCTGGAGACCCCCAGGGCCTCTCTATGGCTACACCTTC. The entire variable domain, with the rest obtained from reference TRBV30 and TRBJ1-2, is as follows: SQTIHQWPATLVQPVGSPLSLECTVEGTSNPNLYWYRQAAGRGLQLLFYSVGIGQISSEVPQNLSASRPQDRQFILSSKKLLLSDSGFYLCAWRPPGPLYGYTFGSGTRLTVV.

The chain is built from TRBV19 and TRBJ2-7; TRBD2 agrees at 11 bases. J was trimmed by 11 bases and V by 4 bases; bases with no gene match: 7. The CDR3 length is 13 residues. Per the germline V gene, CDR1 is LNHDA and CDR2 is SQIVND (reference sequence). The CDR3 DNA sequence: TGTGCCAGTAGTACGGGACTAGCGGATCGGGAGTACTTC. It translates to CASSTGLADREYF.

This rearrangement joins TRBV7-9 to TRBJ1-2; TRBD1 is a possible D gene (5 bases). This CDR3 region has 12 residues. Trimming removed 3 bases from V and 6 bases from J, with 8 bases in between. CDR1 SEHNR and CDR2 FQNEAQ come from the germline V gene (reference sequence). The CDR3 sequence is CASSFGGDGYTF. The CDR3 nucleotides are TGTGCCAGCAGCTTCGGGGGTGATGGCTACACCTTC.

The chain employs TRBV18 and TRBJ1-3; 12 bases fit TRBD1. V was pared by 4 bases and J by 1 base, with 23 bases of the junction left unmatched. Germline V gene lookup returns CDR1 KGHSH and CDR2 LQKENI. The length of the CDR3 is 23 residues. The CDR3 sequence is CASSRTGTGGERIFQGSGNTIYF. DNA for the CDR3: TGTGCCAGCTCACGGACCGGGACAGGGGGCGAAAGAATTTTTCAGGGGTCTGGAAACACCATATATTTT.

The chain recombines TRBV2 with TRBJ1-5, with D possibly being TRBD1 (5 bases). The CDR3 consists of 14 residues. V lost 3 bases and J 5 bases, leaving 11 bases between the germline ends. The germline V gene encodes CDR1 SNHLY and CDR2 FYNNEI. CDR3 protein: CASSEWQGHQPQHF. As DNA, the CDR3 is TGTGCCAGCAGTGAGTGGCAGGGCCATCAGCCCCAGCATTTT.

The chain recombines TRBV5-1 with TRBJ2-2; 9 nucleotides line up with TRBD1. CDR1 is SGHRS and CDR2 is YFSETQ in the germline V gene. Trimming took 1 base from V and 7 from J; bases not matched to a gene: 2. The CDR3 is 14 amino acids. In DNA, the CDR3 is TGCGCCAGCAGCTTGAGACAGGGGGTCGGGGAGCTGTTTTTT. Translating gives CASSLRQGVGELFF.

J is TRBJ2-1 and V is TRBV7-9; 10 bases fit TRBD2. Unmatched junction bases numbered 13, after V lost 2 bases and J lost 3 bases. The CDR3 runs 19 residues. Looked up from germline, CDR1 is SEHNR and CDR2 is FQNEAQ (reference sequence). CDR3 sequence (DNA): TGTGCCAGCAGCTTATCCTATCATCGCGGGACTAGCGTCTACAATGAGCAGTTCTTC. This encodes CASSLSYHRGTSVYNEQFF. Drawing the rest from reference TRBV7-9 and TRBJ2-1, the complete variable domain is DTGVSQNPRHKITKRGQNVTFRCDPISEHNRLYWYRQTLGQGPEFLTYFQNEAQLEKSRLLSDRFSAERPKGSFSTLEIQRTEQGDSAMYLCASSLSYHRGTSVYNEQFFGPGTRLTVL.

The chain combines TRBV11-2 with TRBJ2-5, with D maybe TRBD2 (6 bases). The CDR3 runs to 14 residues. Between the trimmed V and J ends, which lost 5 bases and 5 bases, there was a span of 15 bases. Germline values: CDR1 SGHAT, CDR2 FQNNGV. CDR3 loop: CASSEGGARETQYF. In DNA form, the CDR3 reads TGTGCCAGCAGCGAAGGAGGGGCTCGGGAGACCCAGTACTTC.

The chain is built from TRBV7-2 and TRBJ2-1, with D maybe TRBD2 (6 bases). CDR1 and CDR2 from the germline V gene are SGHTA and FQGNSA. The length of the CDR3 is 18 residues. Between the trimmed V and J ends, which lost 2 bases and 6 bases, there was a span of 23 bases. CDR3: CASSLSRLVSSVGNEQFF. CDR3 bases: TGTGCCAGCAGCTTATCAAGGTTGGTGTCTAGCGTGGGCAATGAGCAGTTCTTC.

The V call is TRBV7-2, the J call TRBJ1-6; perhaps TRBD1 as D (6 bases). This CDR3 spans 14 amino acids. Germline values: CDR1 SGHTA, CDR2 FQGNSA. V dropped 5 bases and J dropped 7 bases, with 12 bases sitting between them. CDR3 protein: CASSTGTPNSPLHF. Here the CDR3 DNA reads TGTGCCAGCAGCACCGGGACACCAAATTCACCCCTCCACTTT.

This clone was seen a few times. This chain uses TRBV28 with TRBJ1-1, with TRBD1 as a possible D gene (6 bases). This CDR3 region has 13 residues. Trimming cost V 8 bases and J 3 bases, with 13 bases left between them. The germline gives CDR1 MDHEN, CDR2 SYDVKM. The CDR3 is CASCKTGYTEAFF. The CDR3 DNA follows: TGTGCCAGCTGCAAGACAGGATACACTGAAGCTTTCTTT.

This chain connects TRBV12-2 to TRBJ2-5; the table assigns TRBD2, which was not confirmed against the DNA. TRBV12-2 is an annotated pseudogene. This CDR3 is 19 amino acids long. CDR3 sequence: CASRLSWPRGLAGQETQYF. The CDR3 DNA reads TGTGCAAGTCGCTTATCGTGGCCCCGGGGGCTAGCGGGGCAAGAGACCCAGTACTTC.

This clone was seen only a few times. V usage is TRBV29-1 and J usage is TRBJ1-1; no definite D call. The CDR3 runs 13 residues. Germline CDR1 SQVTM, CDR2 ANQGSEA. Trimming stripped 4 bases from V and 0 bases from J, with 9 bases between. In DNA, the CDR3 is TGCAGCGTTGGATGGAGTATGAACACTGAAGCTTTCTTT. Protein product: CSVGWSMNTEAFF.

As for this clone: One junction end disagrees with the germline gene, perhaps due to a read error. CDR3 sequence reads: CASSLGQFEKLFF. Written as DNA, the CDR3 is TGCGCCAGCAGTTTGGGACAGTTTGAAAAACTGTTTTTT. The chain uses TRBV5-1 and TRBJ1-4, with 7 bases lining up with TRBD1. The V gene's germline CDR1 is SGHRS and CDR2 YFSETQ. This CDR3 is built from 13 residues.

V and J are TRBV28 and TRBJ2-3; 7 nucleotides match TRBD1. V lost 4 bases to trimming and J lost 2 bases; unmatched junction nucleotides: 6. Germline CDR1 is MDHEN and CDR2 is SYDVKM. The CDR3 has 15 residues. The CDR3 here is CASSYVDRDTDTQYF. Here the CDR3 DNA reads TGTGCCAGCAGTTACGTCGACAGGGACACAGATACGCAGTATTTT.

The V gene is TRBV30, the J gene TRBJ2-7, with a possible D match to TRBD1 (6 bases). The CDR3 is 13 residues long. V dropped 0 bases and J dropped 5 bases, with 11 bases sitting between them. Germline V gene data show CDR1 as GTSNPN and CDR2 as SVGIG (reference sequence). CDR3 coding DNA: TGTGCCTGGAGTGTCCAGGGGCTCAACGAGCAGTACTTC. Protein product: CAWSVQGLNEQYF.

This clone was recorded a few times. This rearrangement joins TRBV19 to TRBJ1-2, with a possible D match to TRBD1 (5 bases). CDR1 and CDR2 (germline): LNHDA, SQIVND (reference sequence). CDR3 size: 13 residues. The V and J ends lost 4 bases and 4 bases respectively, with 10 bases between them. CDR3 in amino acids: CASSRGSLYGYTF. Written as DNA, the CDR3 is TGTGCCAGTAGTAGGGGCAGTCTCTATGGCTACACCTTC.

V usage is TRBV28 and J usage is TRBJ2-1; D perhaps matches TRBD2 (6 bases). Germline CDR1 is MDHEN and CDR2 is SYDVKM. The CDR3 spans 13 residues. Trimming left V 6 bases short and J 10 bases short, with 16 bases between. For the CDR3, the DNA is TGTGCCAGCAGACCGGGACTCTACGGGGAGCAGTTCTTC. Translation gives CASRPGLYGEQFF.

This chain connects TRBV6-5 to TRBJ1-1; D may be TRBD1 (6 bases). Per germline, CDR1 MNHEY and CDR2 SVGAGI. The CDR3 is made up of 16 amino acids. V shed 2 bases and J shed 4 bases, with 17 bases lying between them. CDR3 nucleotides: TGTGCCAGCAGTTACCTGGCTACAGGGTTCCCCACTGAAGCTTTCTTT. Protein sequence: CASSYLATGFPTEAFF.

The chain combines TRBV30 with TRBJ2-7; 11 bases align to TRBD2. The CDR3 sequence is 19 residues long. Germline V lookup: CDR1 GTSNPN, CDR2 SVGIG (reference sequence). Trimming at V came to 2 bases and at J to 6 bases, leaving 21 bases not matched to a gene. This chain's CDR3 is CAWSPLKFGIAGGPGEQYF. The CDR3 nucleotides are TGTGCCTGGAGTCCCTTAAAGTTTGGGATAGCGGGAGGGCCAGGCGAGCAGTACTTC.